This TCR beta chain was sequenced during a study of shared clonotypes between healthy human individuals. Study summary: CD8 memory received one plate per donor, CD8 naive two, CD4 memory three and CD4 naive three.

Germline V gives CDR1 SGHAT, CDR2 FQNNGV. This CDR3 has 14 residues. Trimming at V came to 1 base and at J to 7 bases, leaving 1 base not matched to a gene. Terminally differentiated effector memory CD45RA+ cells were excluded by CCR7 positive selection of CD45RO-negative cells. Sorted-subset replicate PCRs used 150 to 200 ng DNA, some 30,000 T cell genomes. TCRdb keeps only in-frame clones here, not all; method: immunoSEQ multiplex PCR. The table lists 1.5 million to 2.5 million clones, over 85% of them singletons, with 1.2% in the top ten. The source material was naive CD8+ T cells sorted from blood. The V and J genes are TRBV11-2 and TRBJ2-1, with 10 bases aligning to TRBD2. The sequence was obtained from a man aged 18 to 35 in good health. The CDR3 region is CASSLASGRNEQFF. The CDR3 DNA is TGTGCCAGCAGCTTAGCTAGCGGGAGAAATGAGCAGTTCTTC.